This T cell receptor (beta chain) was obtained from a study of T cell repertoires in cytomegalovirus infection. TCRdb processed the reads anew with MiXCR; each CDR3 protein has one entry. This sample carries hundreds of thousands of distinct CDR3 sequences, approximately 6.7% of them seen once, and the ten largest clones take around 6.9%. V shed 3 bases and J shed 2 bases, with 7 bases lying between them. This CDR3 comprises 13 residues. Germline values: CDR1 SGHTA, CDR2 FQGNSA. This clonotype came up many times. Source material: PBMCs. V is TRBV7-2 and J is TRBJ1-2, with D uncertain. This TCR derives from a human donor in good health (CMV status not recorded). Some clones in this sample may be carry-over from other donors' samples. CDR3 nucleotides: TGTGCCAGCAGCTTGGACCAGAACTATGGCTACACCTTC. This codes for CASSLDQNYGYTF.